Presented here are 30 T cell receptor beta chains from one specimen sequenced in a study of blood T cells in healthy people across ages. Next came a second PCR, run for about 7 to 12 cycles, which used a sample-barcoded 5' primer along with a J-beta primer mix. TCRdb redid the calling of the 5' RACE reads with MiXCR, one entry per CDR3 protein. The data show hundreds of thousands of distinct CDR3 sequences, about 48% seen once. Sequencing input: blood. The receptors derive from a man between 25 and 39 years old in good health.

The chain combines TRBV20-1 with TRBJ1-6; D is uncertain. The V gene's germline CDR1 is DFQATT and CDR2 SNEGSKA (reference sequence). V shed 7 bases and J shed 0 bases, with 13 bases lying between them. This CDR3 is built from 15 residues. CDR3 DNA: TGCAGTGGGAGAGAATCGAGCTCCTATAATTCACCCCTCCACTTT. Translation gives CSGRESSSYNSPLHF.

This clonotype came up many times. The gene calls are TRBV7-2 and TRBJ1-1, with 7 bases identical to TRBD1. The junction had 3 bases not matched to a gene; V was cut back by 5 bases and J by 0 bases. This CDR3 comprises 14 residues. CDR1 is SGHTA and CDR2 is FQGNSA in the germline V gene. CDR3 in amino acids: CASSKGQLNTEAFF. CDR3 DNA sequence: TGTGCCAGCAGCAAGGGACAGTTGAACACTGAAGCTTTCTTT.

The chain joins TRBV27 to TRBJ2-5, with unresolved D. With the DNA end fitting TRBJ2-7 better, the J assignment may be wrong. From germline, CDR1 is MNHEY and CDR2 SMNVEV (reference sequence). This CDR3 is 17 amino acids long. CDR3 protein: CASSLSGSASFPYEQYF. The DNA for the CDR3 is TGTGCCAGCAGTTTATCGGGATCAGCTTCATTTCCCTACGAGCAGTACTTC.

CDR3 residues: CASSSVIVIGVGTDTQYF. CDR3 sequence (DNA): TGTGCCAGCAGCTCCGTAATCGTTATAGGGGTAGGCACAGATACGCAGTATTTT. V usage is TRBV11-1 and J usage is TRBJ2-3; the D gene is possibly TRBD1 (5 bases). V lost 4 bases and J lost 1, with 21 bases in between. The CDR3 has 18 residues. Germline CDR1 and CDR2: SGHAT and FQDESV (reference sequence).

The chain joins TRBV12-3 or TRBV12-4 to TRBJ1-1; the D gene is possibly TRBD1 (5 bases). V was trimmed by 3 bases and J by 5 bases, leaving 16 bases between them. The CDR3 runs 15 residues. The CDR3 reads CASSFRDGGGTEAFF. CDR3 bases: TGTGCCAGCAGTTTCAGGGATGGGGGGGGAACTGAAGCTTTCTTT.

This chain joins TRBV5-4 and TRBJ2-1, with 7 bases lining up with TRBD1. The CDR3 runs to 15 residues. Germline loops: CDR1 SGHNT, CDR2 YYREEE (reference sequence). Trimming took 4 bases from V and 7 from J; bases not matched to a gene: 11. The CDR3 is CASSPPTGSVNEQFF. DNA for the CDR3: TGTGCCAGCAGCCCCCCGACAGGGAGTGTAAATGAGCAGTTCTTC.

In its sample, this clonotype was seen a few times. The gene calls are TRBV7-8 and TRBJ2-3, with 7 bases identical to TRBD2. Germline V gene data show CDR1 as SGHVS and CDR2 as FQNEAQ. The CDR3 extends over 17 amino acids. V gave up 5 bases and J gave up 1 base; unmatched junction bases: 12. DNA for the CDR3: TGTGCCAGCAGCCCGCGTCATTTAGCGGGCGGCACAGATACGCAGTATTTT. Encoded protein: CASSPRHLAGGTDTQYF.

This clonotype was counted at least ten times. CDR3 in DNA: TGTGCCAGCAGTCAGGACACAACCAATGAGCAGTTCTTC. This gives the protein CASSQDTTNEQFF. The gene calls are TRBV6-2 or TRBV6-3 and TRBJ2-1, with D perhaps matching TRBD1 (5 bases). CDR3 length: 13 residues. Germline values: CDR1 MNHEY, CDR2 SVGEGT. V was pared by 5 bases and J by 6 bases, with 11 bases between.

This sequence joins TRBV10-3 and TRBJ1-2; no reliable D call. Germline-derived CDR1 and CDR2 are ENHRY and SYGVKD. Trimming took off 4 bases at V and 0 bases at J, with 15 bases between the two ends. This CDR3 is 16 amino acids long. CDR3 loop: CAISGTIGSANYGYTF. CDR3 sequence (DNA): TGTGCCATCAGTGGGACGATAGGATCCGCTAACTATGGCTACACCTTC.

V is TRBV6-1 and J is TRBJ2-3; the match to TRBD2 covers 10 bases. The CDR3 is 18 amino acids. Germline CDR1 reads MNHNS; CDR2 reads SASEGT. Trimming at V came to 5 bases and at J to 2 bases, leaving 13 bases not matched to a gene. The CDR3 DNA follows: TGTGCCAGCAGTCTAGCAGTCCCTCTAGCGGGGGACACAGATACGCAGTATTTT. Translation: CASSLAVPLAGDTDTQYF.

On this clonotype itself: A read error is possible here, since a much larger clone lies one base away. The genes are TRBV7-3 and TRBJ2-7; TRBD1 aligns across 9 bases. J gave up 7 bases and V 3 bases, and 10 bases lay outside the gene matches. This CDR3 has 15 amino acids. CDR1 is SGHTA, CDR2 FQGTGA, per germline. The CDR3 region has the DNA TGTGCCAGCAGCTTGGGACAGGGAATTTACAATGAGCAGTACTTC. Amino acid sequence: CASSLGQGIYNEQYF.

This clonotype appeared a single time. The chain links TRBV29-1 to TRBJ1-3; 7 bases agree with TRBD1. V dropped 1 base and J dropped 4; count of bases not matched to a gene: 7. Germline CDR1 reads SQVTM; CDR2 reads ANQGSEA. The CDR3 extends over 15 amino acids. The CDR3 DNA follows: TGCAGCGTTGAAGGCCTAGGGGGCTCAGGAAACACCATATATTTT. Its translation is CSVEGLGGSGNTIYF.

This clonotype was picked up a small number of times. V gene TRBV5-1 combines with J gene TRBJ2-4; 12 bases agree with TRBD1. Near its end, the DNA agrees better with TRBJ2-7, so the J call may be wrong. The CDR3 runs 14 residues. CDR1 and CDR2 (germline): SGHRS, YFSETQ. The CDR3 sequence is CASSTGQGAHEQYF. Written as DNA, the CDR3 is TGCGCCAGCAGCACGGGACAGGGGGCCCACGAGCAGTACTTC.

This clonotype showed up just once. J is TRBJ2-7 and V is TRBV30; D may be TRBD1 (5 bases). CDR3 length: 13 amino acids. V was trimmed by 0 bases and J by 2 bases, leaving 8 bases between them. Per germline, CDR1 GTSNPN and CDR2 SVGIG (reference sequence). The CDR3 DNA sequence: TGTGCCTGGAGTGTAGGGGATCCCTACGAGCAGTACTTC. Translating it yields CAWSVGDPYEQYF.

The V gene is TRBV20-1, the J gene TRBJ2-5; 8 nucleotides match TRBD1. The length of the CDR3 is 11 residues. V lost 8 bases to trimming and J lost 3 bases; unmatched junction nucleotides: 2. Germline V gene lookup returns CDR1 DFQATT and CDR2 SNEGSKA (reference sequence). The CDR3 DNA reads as TGCAGTCCACAGGGGGAAGAGACCCAGTACTTC. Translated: CSPQGEETQYF.

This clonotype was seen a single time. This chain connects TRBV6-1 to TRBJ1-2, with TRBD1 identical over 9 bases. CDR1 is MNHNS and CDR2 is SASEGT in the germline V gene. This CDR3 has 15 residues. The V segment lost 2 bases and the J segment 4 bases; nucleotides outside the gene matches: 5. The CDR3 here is CASSEPGTGTYGYTF. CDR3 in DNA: TGTGCCAGCAGTGAACCCGGGACAGGGACCTATGGCTACACCTTC.

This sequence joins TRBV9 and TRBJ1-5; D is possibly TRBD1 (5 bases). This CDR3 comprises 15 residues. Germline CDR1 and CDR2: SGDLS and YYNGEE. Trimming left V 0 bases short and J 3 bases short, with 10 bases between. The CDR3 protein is CASSVGPGTNQPQHF. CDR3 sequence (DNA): TGTGCCAGCAGCGTAGGTCCAGGGACCAATCAGCCCCAGCATTTT.

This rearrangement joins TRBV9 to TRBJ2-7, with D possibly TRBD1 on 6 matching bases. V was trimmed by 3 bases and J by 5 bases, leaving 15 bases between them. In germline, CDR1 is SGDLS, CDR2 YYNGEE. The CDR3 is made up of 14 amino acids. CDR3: CASSADVNRDEQYF. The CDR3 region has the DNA TGTGCCAGCAGCGCCGACGTGAACAGGGACGAGCAGTACTTC. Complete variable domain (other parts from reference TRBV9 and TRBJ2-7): DSGVTQTPKHLITATGQRVTLRCSPRSGDLSVYWYQQSLDQGLQFLIQYYNGEERAKGNILERFSAQQFPDLHSELNLSSLELGDSALYFCASSADVNRDEQYFGPGTRLTVT.

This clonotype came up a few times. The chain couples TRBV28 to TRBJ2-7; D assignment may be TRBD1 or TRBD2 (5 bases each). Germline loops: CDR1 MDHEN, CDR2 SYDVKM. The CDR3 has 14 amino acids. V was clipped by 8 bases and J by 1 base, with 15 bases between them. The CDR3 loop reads CASAILGTSYEQYF. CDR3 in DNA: TGTGCCAGCGCGATTTTGGGGACGTCCTACGAGCAGTACTTC.

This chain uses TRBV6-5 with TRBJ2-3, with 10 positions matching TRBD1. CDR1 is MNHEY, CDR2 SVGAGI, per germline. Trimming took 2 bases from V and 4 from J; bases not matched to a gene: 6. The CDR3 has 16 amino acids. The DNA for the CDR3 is TGTGCCAGCAGTTACGGGACAGGGGTTGTGGCAGATACGCAGTATTTT. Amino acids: CASSYGTGVVADTQYF.

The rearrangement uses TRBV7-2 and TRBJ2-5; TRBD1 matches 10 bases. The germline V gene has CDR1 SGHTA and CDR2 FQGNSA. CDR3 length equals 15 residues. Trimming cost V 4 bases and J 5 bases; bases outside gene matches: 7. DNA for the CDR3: TGTGCCAGCAGCTGGACAGGGGGTGAAAGGGAGACCCAGTACTTC. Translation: CASSWTGGERETQYF.

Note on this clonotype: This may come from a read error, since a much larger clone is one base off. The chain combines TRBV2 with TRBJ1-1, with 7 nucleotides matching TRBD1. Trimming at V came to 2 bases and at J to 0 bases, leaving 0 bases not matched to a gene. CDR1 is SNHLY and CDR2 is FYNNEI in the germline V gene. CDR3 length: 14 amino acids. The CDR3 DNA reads TGTGCCAGCAGTGAAACAGGGGTGAACACTGAAGCTTTCTTT. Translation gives CASSETGVNTEAFF. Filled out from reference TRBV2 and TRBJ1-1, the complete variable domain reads EPEVTQTPSHQVTQMGQEVILRCVPISNHLYFYWYRQILGQKVEFLVSFYNNEISEKSEIFDDQFSVERPDGSNFTLKIRSTKLEDSAMYFCASSETGVNTEAFFGQGTRLTVV.

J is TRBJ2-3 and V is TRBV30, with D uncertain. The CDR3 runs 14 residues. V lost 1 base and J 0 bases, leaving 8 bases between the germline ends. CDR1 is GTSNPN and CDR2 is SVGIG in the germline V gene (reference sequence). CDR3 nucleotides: TGTGCCTGGAGTGGCCGATTTAGCACAGATACGCAGTATTTT. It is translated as CAWSGRFSTDTQYF.

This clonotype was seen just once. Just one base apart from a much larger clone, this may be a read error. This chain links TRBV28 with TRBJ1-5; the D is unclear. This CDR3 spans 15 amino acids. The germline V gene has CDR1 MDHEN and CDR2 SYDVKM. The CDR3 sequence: CASSLSGRGNQPRHF. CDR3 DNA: TGTGCCAGCAGTTTGAGCGGCCGAGGCAATCAGCCCCGGCATTTT.

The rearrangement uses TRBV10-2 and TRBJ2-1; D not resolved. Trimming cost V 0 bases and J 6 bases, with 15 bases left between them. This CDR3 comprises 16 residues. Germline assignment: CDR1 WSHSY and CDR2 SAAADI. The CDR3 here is CASSESTWARANEQFF. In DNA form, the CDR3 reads TGCGCCAGCAGTGAGTCGACGTGGGCCAGAGCCAATGAGCAGTTCTTC.

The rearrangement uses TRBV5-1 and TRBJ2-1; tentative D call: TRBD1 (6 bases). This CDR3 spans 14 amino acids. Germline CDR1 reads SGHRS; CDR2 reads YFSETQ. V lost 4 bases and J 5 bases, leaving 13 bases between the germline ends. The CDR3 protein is CASSRDRTNNEQFF. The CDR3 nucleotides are TGCGCCAGCAGCCGTGACAGGACCAACAATGAGCAGTTCTTC.

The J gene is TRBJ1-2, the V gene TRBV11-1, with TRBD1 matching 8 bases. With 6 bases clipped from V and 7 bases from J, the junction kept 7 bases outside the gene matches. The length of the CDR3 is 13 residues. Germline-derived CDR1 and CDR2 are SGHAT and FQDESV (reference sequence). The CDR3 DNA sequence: TGTGCCAGCAGTCCGGACAGGGCTCGTGGCTACACCTTC. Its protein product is CASSPDRARGYTF.

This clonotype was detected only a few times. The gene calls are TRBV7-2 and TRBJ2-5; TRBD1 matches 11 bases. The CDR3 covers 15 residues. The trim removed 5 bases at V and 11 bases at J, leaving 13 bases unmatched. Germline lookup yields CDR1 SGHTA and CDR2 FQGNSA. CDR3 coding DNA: TGTGCCAGCAGCAGCCGGGACAGGGGGAAGCGGGAGCAGTACTTC. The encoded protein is CASSSRDRGKREQYF.

For the CDR3, the DNA is TGTGCCAGCAGTTTTGGTCTAAATGCAGATACGCAGTATTTT. It yields the protein CASSFGLNADTQYF. This chain connects TRBV12-3 or TRBV12-4 to TRBJ2-3; D is ambiguous. V dropped 3 bases and J dropped 4 bases, with 11 bases sitting between them. The CDR3 loop spans 14 amino acids.

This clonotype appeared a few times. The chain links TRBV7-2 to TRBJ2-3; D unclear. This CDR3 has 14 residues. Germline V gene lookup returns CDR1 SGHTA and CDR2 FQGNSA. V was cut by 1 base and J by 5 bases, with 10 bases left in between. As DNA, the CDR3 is TGTGCCAGCAGCTTAGGTATCCGTCAAGATACGCAGTATTTT. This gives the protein CASSLGIRQDTQYF.